This T cell receptor beta chain was profiled in a study of monozygotic twins with inflammatory bowel disease. Germline values: CDR1 GTSNPN, CDR2 SVGIG (reference sequence). The CDR3 is made up of 14 amino acids. Broader study findings: Repertoire similarity did not differ between concordant and discordant twins, possibly owing to limited power. Those with IBD had lower TCRbeta diversity (inverse Simpson) than their healthy co-twins did. The data gave no support to a single strong IBD-associated signal or clonotype. Twins with IBD had fewer clonotypes in common with others than healthy twins, particularly during disease activity.

As regards this clonotype: The antigen remains undetermined.

TCRdb re-called the 5' RACE reads and catalogs CDR3 proteins one per entry, DNA excluded. This listing includes 170,000 or so distinct CDR3 sequences. Sequenced input: blood. The chain carries TRBV30 and TRBJ2-2; TCRdb names TRBD2, which stays unverified in the absence of DNA. The sequence came from a human donor with ulcerative colitis or Crohn's disease, or a healthy co-twin of an affected twin (not recorded which). The CDR3: CAWITAGGTGELFF. Combining the CDR3 with reference TRBV30 and TRBJ2-2 gives the whole variable domain SQTIHQWPATLVQPVGSPLSLECTVEGTSNPNLYWYRQAAGRGLQLLFYSVGIGQISSEVPQNLSASRPQDRQFILSSKKLLLSDSGFYLCAWITAGGTGELFFGEGSRLTVL.